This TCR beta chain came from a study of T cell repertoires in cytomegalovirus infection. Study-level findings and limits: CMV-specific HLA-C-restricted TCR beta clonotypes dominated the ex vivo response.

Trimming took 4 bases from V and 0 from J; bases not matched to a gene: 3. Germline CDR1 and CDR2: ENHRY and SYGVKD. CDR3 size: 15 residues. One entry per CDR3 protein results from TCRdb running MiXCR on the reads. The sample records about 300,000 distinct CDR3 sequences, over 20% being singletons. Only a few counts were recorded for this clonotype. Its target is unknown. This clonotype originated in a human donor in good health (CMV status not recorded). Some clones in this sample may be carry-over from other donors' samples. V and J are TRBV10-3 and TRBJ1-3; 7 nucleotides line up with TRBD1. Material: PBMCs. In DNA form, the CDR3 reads TGTGCCATCAGTGGACAGGGTCGCTCTGGAAACACCATATATTTT. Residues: CAISGQGRSGNTIYF.